Below, 14 T cell receptor beta chains from the same sample are listed, as sequenced in a study of blood T cell repertoires in COVID-19. The repertoire was sequenced with immunoSEQ multiplex PCR; TCRdb's copy has only in-frame clones and lacks some. The sample lists fewer than 250,000 clones; almost 90% were seen once. The sequenced sample was peripheral blood. These receptors came from an older woman with acute or convalescent COVID-19.

This clone was counted a few times. The chain uses TRBV19 and TRBJ2-1; 9 nucleotides agree with TRBD2. CDR1 LNHDA and CDR2 SQIVND come from the germline V gene (reference sequence). The CDR3 is 16 residues long. V lost 2 bases to trimming and J lost 9 bases; unmatched junction nucleotides: 11. CDR3 region: CASSIMASGNVIEQFF. CDR3 in DNA: TGTGCCAGTAGTATAATGGCTAGCGGGAATGTGATTGAGCAGTTCTTC.

This chain links TRBV7-3 with TRBJ2-4, with D tentatively TRBD2 (5 bases). V was cut by 6 bases and J by 0 bases, with 12 bases left in between. CDR3 size: 15 residues. CDR1 and CDR2 (germline): SGHTA, FQGTGA. The CDR3 spells CASSPGVIAKNIQYF. The CDR3 nucleotides are TGTGCCAGCAGTCCCGGGGTGATAGCCAAAAACATTCAGTACTTC.

The chain carries TRBV6-2 or TRBV6-3 and TRBJ1-4, with D possibly being TRBD1 (5 bases). Between the trimmed V and J ends, which lost 4 bases and 8 bases, there was a span of 11 bases. Germline V CDR1 and CDR2: MNHEY, SVGEGT. The CDR3 is 13 amino acids. For the CDR3, the DNA is TGTGCCAGCAGTTCGGGACTGTGGGAAAAACTGTTTTTT. This codes for CASSSGLWEKLFF.

J is TRBJ2-3 and V is TRBV7-2, with 13 positions matching TRBD2. The junction had 13 bases not matched to a gene; V was cut back by 7 bases and J by 9 bases. The CDR3 consists of 16 residues. Germline CDR1 SGHTA, CDR2 FQGNSA. CDR3 DNA sequence: TGTGCCAGCACTAGACCGCGGACTAGCGGGAGTGGGACGCAGTATTTT. Its translation: CASTRPRTSGSGTQYF.

The rearrangement links TRBV11-3 to TRBJ2-1, with TRBD2 matching 15 bases. From germline, CDR1 is SGHNT and CDR2 YENEEA. V trimming: 10 bases; J trimming: 6 bases; junction bases outside the gene matches: 10. CDR3 size: 16 residues. The CDR3 DNA reads TGTGCCAACAACCCTGGGACTAGCGGGAGGTTCAATGAGCAGTTCTTC. Translating it yields CANNPGTSGRFNEQFF.

The J gene is TRBJ1-3, the V gene TRBV4-2; TRBD1 matches at 8 bases. CDR1 is LGHNA and CDR2 is YNFKEQ in the germline V gene. The V segment lost 0 bases and the J segment 0 bases; nucleotides outside the gene matches: 7. The CDR3 consists of 18 residues. CDR3 nucleotides: TGTGCCAGCAGCCAAGATAGGACAGGGCCAAACTCTGGAAACACCATATATTTT. As protein: CASSQDRTGPNSGNTIYF.

This chain uses TRBV7-2 with TRBJ1-5; weak D call: TRBD1 (5 bases). V was pared by 5 bases and J by 11 bases, with 13 bases between. Germline CDR1 SGHTA, CDR2 FQGNSA. This CDR3 spans 12 amino acids. The CDR3 DNA reads as TGTGCCAGCAGCGCAGACAGCCGGACCCAGCATTTT. This encodes CASSADSRTQHF. Combining the CDR3 with reference TRBV7-2 and TRBJ1-5 gives the whole variable domain GAGVSQSPSNKVTEKGKDVELRCDPISGHTALYWYRQSLGQGLEFLIYFQGNSAPDKSGLPSDRFSAERTGGSVSTLTIQRTQQEDSAVYLCASSADSRTQHFGDGTRLSIL.

CDR3 nucleotide sequence: TGTGCCAGCAGCCCCAGGGTCAATGAGCAGTTCTTC. Translation gives CASSPRVNEQFF. The V and J genes are TRBV7-8 and TRBJ2-1, with D possibly TRBD1 on 5 matching bases. CDR1 and CDR2 from the germline V gene are SGHVS and FQNEAQ. The V end lost 5 bases, the J end lost 6 bases, and 8 bases lay between the germline ends. This CDR3 is 12 amino acids long. The entire variable domain, with the rest obtained from reference TRBV7-8 and TRBJ2-1, is as follows: GAGVSQSPRYKVAKRGQDVALRCDPISGHVSLFWYQQALGQGPEFLTYFQNEAQLDKSGLPSDRFFAERPEGSVSTLKIQRTQQEDSAVYLCASSPRVNEQFFGPGTRLTVL.

The chain uses TRBV10-1 and TRBJ2-1; D not certain. V was clipped by 4 bases and J by 3 bases, with 7 bases between them. The CDR3 spans 13 residues. Germline V gene sequence: CDR1 WNHNN, CDR2 SYGVQD (reference sequence). CDR3 sequence reads: CASSVGGYNEQFF. CDR3 sequence (DNA): TGCGCCAGCAGTGTAGGCGGCTACAATGAGCAGTTCTTC.

The rearrangement uses TRBV3-1 (or the pseudogene TRBV3-2) and TRBJ1-1; D gene uncertain. Trimming removed 2 bases from V and 6 bases from J, with 13 bases in between. Germline CDR1 LGHDT, CDR2 YNNKEL (reference sequence). The length of the CDR3 is 14 residues. The CDR3 spells CASSQQGPGAEAFF. The CDR3 DNA is TGTGCCAGCAGCCAACAAGGGCCCGGGGCTGAAGCTTTCTTT.

The V call is TRBV4-2, the J call TRBJ1-2; possibly TRBD1 for D (6 bases). The germline V and J ends were trimmed by 1 base and 4 bases, with 16 bases remaining between them. The CDR3 length is 16 residues. Germline V gene sequence: CDR1 LGHNA, CDR2 YNFKEQ. The CDR3 spells CASSQVSPGTSYGYTF. CDR3 in DNA: TGTGCCAGCAGCCAAGTCTCACCGGGGACAAGCTATGGCTACACCTTC.

J is TRBJ1-2 and V is TRBV6-5; D is ambiguous. Germline CDR1 reads MNHEY; CDR2 reads SVGAGI. The CDR3 length is 11 residues. Trimming left V 4 bases short and J 5 bases short, with 5 bases between. This CDR3 reads CASSSSYGYTF. The CDR3 nucleotides read TGTGCCAGCAGTTCGAGTTATGGCTACACCTTC.

The chain joins TRBV9 to TRBJ1-5; 7 bases agree with TRBD1. The length of the CDR3 is 14 residues. V lost 0 bases and J lost 6; bases outside the gene matches: 3. Germline loops: CDR1 SGDLS, CDR2 YYNGEE. Here the CDR3 reads CASSVGGGGQPQHF. The CDR3 nucleotides read TGTGCCAGCAGCGTAGGAGGGGGCGGTCAGCCCCAGCATTTT.

There are a few counts of this clone. This rearrangement joins TRBV4-1 to TRBJ1-2; no firm D call. The CDR3 runs 16 residues. The V end was cut by 1 base, the J end by 4 bases, with 16 bases between. Germline loops: CDR1 MGHRA, CDR2 YSYEKL. CDR3 protein: CASSQGSSKGVYGYTF. The CDR3 bases are TGCGCCAGCAGCCAAGGGTCGAGTAAAGGAGTCTATGGCTACACCTTC.